Each of the 21 T cell receptor beta chains below was sequenced from the same sample in a study of long-term antiretroviral therapy in people with HIV. The assay used was immunoSEQ (version v3.0), run at survey level. Method: immunoSEQ multiplex PCR; TCRdb's copy keeps in-frame clones and lacks some. The table has roughly 20,000 clones, about four fifths seen once. This sample comprised unsorted PBMCs, obtained 1.5 years after starting antiretroviral therapy. The receptors here all came from a young man with HIV.

The rearrangement joins TRBV4-3 to TRBJ2-3; unclear D gene. This CDR3 has 13 residues. With 0 bases removed from V and 6 bases from J, the gap between germline ends came to 7 bases. Germline lookup yields CDR1 LGHNA and CDR2 YSLEER. The CDR3 coding sequence is TGCGCCAGCAGCCAAGATGGAGAGGATACGCAGTATTTT. Encoded protein: CASSQDGEDTQYF.

The V call is TRBV7-3, the J call TRBJ2-3, with 12 bases fitting TRBD2. The ends lost 5 bases at V and 4 bases at J; junction bases unmatched: 7. This CDR3 has 16 amino acids. Germline CDR1 reads SGHTA; CDR2 reads FQGTGA. The CDR3 nucleotides are TGTGCCAGCAGCCCTCTAGCGGGGGGGGGACCAGATACGCAGTATTTT. Protein product: CASSPLAGGGPDTQYF.

There are a few counts of this clone. Distinct nucleotide sequences in the sample also encode this CDR3. This sequence joins TRBV7-9 and TRBJ2-2; D remains unclear. Between the trimmed V and J ends, which lost 2 bases and 1 base, there was a span of 5 bases. Germline loops: CDR1 SEHNR, CDR2 FQNEAQ (reference sequence). The CDR3 totals 14 residues. The CDR3 here is CASSLTLNTGELFF. Here the CDR3 DNA reads TGTGCCAGCAGCTTAACCCTGAACACCGGGGAGCTGTTTTTT.

The CDR3, as DNA: TGCGCCAGCAGCCAAGATTGGGCCTCGACTCAGGCTTATGGCTACACCTTC. Protein: CASSQDWASTQAYGYTF. V usage is TRBV4-3 and J usage is TRBJ1-2, with no clear D. Germline CDR1 reads LGHNA; CDR2 reads YSLEER. Trimming removed 0 bases at V and 5 bases at J, with 19 bases between. This CDR3 comprises 17 residues.

The rearrangement joins TRBV7-9 to TRBJ2-1, with D tentatively TRBD1 (6 bases). With 4 bases removed from V and 7 bases from J, the gap between germline ends came to 8 bases. Germline V gene lookup returns CDR1 SEHNR and CDR2 FQNEAQ (reference sequence). The length of the CDR3 is 12 residues. This CDR3 reads CASSSDRNEQFF. The CDR3 nucleotides read TGTGCCAGCAGCTCGGACAGAAATGAGCAGTTCTTC.

The V call is TRBV5-1, the J call TRBJ1-1, with D perhaps TRBD1 (5 bases). This CDR3 contains 15 residues. CDR1 and CDR2 from the germline V gene are SGHRS and YFSETQ. V was shortened by 6 bases and J by 1 base, with 16 bases between the two germline ends. CDR3 DNA: TGCGCCAGCACAGATACAAGACAGACGAACACTGAAGCTTTCTTT. This codes for CASTDTRQTNTEAFF. Drawing the rest from reference TRBV5-1 and TRBJ1-1, the complete variable domain is KAGVTQTPRYLIKTRGQQVTLSCSPISGHRSVSWYQQTPGQGLQFLFEYFSETQRNKGNFPGRFSGRQFSNSRSEMNVSTLELGDSALYLCASTDTRQTNTEAFFGQGTRLTVV.

V is TRBV7-9 and J is TRBJ2-2; D remains unclear. V was trimmed by 5 bases and J by 3 bases, leaving 7 bases between them. Germline lookup yields CDR1 SEHNR and CDR2 FQNEAQ (reference sequence). CDR3 length: 13 amino acids. CDR3 DNA: TGTGCCAGCAGCCCTTTAGACACCGGGGAGCTGTTTTTT. Its translation: CASSPLDTGELFF.

The chain uses TRBV27 and TRBJ2-7; D remains unclear. Per germline, CDR1 MNHEY and CDR2 SMNVEV (reference sequence). This CDR3 spans 15 amino acids. V was clipped by 0 bases and J by 0 bases, with 9 bases between them. The CDR3 is CASSLSYSISYEQYF. The CDR3 nucleotides read TGTGCCAGCAGTTTATCATACAGCATCTCCTACGAGCAGTACTTC.

This chain connects TRBV7-6 to TRBJ2-5; unclear D gene. Germline V gene sequence: CDR1 SGHVS, CDR2 FNYEAQ. The CDR3 has 12 residues. Trimming took 5 bases from V and 5 from J, leaving 9 bases between them. The CDR3 here is CASSPSVETQYF. CDR3 in DNA: TGTGCCAGCAGCCCCTCCGTGGAGACCCAGTACTTC. The variable domain in full, completed from reference TRBV7-6 and TRBJ2-5, reads GAGVSQSPRYKVTKRGQDVALRCDPISGHVSLYWYRQALGQGPEFLTYFNYEAQQDKSGLPNDRFSAERPEGSISTLTIQRTEQRDSAMYRCASSPSVETQYFGPGTRLLVL.

The rearrangement uses TRBV5-3 and TRBJ2-5; 9 bases are shared with TRBD1. TRBV5-3 counts as an open reading frame of uncertain function. This CDR3 contains 15 residues. J was trimmed by 1 base and V by 4 bases; bases with no gene match: 5. The CDR3 reads CARSKDRGSQETQYF. For the CDR3, the DNA is TGTGCCAGAAGCAAGGACAGGGGATCCCAAGAGACCCAGTACTTC.

DNA of the CDR3: TGTGCCAGCAGTGCCCCGGGACGGCTAGGGGAAAACATTCAGTACTTC. Translation gives CASSAPGRLGENIQYF. V usage is TRBV25-1 and J usage is TRBJ2-4, with D perhaps given as TRBD1 or TRBD2 (5 bases each). Trimming cost V 4 bases and J 5 bases, with 18 bases left between them. The CDR3 length is 16 residues. Germline V gives CDR1 MGHDK, CDR2 SYGVNS. The whole variable domain, filled in from reference TRBV25-1 and TRBJ2-4, reads EADIYQTPRYLVIGTGKKITLECSQTMGHDKMYWYQQDPGMELHLIHYSYGVNSTEKGDLSSESTVSRIRTEHFPLTLESARPSHTSQYLCASSAPGRLGENIQYFGAGTRLSVL.

The V call is TRBV5-1, the J call TRBJ2-1, with D possibly being TRBD2 (5 bases). This CDR3 spans 15 amino acids. Germline lookup yields CDR1 SGHRS and CDR2 YFSETQ. V lost 4 bases, J lost 8 bases, and 19 bases lay in between. The CDR3: CASSGRTGVWDEQFF. The CDR3, as DNA: TGCGCCAGCAGCGGGCGGACTGGGGTTTGGGATGAGCAGTTCTTC.

This clone was counted a single time. The chain's CDR3 is CASSLSDRTSSRGTQYF. CDR3 DNA: TGTGCCAGCAGTTTATCGGACAGGACGTCTTCGAGGGGTACGCAGTATTTT. The V call is TRBV27, the J call TRBJ2-3, with TRBD1 identical over 7 bases. The V gene end was trimmed by 0 bases and the J gene end by 8 bases; junction bases not matched to a gene: 14. CDR1 is MNHEY, CDR2 SMNVEV, per germline (reference sequence). This CDR3 has 17 amino acids.

This clone was seen only once. The rearrangement uses TRBV28 and TRBJ1-4; TRBD1 is a possible D gene (5 bases). V was cut by 3 bases and J by 0 bases, with 11 bases left in between. Looked up from germline, CDR1 is MDHEN and CDR2 is SYDVKM. The CDR3 totals 16 residues. The CDR3 coding sequence is TGTGCCAGCAGTTTTAACAGGTTAACAACTAATGAAAAACTGTTTTTT. This encodes CASSFNRLTTNEKLFF.

The chain employs TRBV10-1 and TRBJ2-1; D might be TRBD1 (7 bases). CDR3 length: 13 amino acids. Germline lookup yields CDR1 WNHNN and CDR2 SYGVQD (reference sequence). Trimming cost V 10 bases and J 6 bases, with 16 bases left between them. CDR3 protein: CATQGGFVNEQFF. As DNA, the CDR3 is TGCGCCACCCAGGGGGGTTTTGTCAATGAGCAGTTCTTC.

The sample holds a few counts of this clone. The CDR3, as DNA: TGTGCCAGCAGCTTACCTTCGGGTTTAGGTTTGGAGCAGTACTTC. This encodes CASSLPSGLGLEQYF. V and J are TRBV7-9 and TRBJ2-7; no definite D call. The CDR3 runs 15 residues. Germline V lookup: CDR1 SEHNR, CDR2 FQNEAQ (reference sequence). V was shortened by 2 bases and J by 7 bases, with 18 bases between the two germline ends.

The chain employs TRBV5-1 and TRBJ1-4; D is possibly TRBD1 (5 bases). The CDR3 consists of 15 residues. The germline gives CDR1 SGHRS, CDR2 YFSETQ. V dropped 0 bases and J dropped 5 bases, with 11 bases sitting between them. The CDR3 nucleotides read TGCGCCAGCAGCTTGGGGGGGACGGAGAATGAAAAACTGTTTTTT. As protein: CASSLGGTENEKLFF.

This chain uses TRBV5-1 with TRBJ2-3; 7 bases match TRBD2. Germline trimming cut 4 bases from V and 1 base from J; bases unmatched to any gene: 6. The CDR3 sequence is 15 residues long. From germline, CDR1 is SGHRS and CDR2 YFSETQ. The CDR3 region has the DNA TGCGCCAGCAGCGGGATGGCGGGAGGCACAGATACGCAGTATTTT. Its translation: CASSGMAGGTDTQYF.

A single count supports this clone. Here the CDR3 reads CASSWRDRGNSPLHF. CDR3 nucleotides: TGTGCCAGCAGCTGGAGGGACAGGGGTAATTCACCCCTCCACTTT. This chain joins TRBV9 and TRBJ1-6, with TRBD1 matching over 10 bases. CDR3 length: 15 amino acids. V shed 4 bases and J 6 bases; nucleotides not matched to a gene: 4. Germline loops: CDR1 SGDLS, CDR2 YYNGEE.

This clone is a singleton in its sample. J is TRBJ1-2 and V is TRBV19; D ambiguous. Per germline, CDR1 LNHDA and CDR2 SQIVND (reference sequence). Deletions cut 4 bases from V and 10 bases from J, with 16 bases between. The CDR3 is 13 residues long. The CDR3 DNA is TGTGCCAGTAGTACCACGTTTCGACTCGACTACACCTTC. Translating gives CASSTTFRLDYTF.

The table lists this clone with a few counts. The rearrangement uses TRBV12-2 and TRBJ1-2. TRBV12-2 is marked as a pseudogene. CDR3 length equals 17 residues. CDR3 DNA: TGTGCAAGTCGCTTTTATCGCACCGGGGGGGTATACTATGGCTACACCTTC. It translates to CASRFYRTGGVYYGYTF.